The present TCR beta chain was sequenced within a study of T cells in narcolepsy. Study-wide background: Enrolled donors included narcolepsy type 1 or type 2 patients and healthy controls. Notes on the study in general: In some patient and control memory CD4+ samples, autoreactive clones were absent.

Trimming removed 3 bases from V and 2 bases from J, with 11 bases in between. Germline-derived CDR1 and CDR2 are SGHVS and FQNEAQ. The CDR3 runs to 15 residues. On this clone: Its specificity is not known.

Method: immunoSEQ multiplex PCR; TCRdb's copy keeps in-frame clones and lacks some. This table has under 35,000 clones, less than 90% appearing once. Sequencing was performed on memory (CD45RA-) CD4+ T cells from blood. This TCR was sampled from a human donor in good health. The chain has TRBV7-8 and TRBJ2-1; D gene ambiguous. The CDR3: CASSFVMQAYNEQFF. CDR3 coding DNA: TGTGCCAGCAGCTTTGTCATGCAGGCCTACAATGAGCAGTTCTTC.